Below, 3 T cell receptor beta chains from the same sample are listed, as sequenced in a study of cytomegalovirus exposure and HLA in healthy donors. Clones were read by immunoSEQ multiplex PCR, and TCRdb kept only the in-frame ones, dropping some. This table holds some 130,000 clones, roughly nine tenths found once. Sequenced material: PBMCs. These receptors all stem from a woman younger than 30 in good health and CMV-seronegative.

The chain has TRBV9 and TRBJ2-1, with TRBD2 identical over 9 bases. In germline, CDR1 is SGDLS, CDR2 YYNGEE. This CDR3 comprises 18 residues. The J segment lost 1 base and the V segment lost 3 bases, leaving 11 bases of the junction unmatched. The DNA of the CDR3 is TGTGCCAGCAGCGAGGACCCGACTAGCGGATATTCCTACAATGAGCAGTTCTTC. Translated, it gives CASSEDPTSGYSYNEQFF.

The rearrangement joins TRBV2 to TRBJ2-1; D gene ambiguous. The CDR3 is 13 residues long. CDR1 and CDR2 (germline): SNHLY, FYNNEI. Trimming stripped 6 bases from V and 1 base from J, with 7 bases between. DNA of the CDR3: TGTGCCAGCAGGGCGGAATCCTACAATGAGCAGTTCTTC. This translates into CASRAESYNEQFF.

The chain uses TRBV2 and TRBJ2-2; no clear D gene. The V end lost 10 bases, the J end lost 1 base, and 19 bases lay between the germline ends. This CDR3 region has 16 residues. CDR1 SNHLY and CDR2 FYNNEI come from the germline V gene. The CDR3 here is CATRSESQVNTGELFF. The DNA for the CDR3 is TGTGCCACCAGGTCCGAAAGTCAGGTGAACACCGGGGAGCTGTTTTTT.